The rows below give T cell receptor beta chains drawn from one sample of a study of cytomegalovirus exposure and HLA in healthy donors. The protocol was immunoSEQ multiplex PCR, while the TCRdb copy is restricted to in-frame clones and leaves out a portion. The top ten hold around 4% of the sample, which has around 100,000 clones, roughly three fifths seen once. Sequencing was performed on PBMCs. The receptor source for this set is a man aged 30-40 years in good health and CMV-seropositive. Both conserved end residues are part of each CDR3. The order of the fields is CDR3 DNA, CDR3 protein, D gene, J gene, V gene, clone size. A D gene is named only where the DNA matches it firmly. The size of a clone is reported for some rows only, either as once, few or many, or as a class for expanded clones.

TGTGCCACCAGCAGGGACAGGGGGCTCGAGCAGTACTTC CATSRDRGLEQYF TRBD1 TRBJ2-7 TRBV15 NA
TGTGCCAGCTCACCACGACAGAGCTCCTACGAGCAGTACTTC CASSPRQSSYEQYF NA TRBJ2-7 TRBV18 NA
TGTGCCAGCAGTAAGCAGGTCCAAGAGACCCAGTACTTC CASSKQVQETQYF NA TRBJ2-5 TRBV9 NA
TGTGCCAGCAGCTTCGGACTAGCGAATGAGCAGTTCTTC CASSFGLANEQFF TRBD2 TRBJ2-1 TRBV11-2 NA
TGTGCCAGTAGTACGGACAGGGGGGGAAATCAGCCCCAGCATTTT CASSTDRGGNQPQHF TRBD1 TRBJ1-5 TRBV19 few
TGTGCCATCAGTGAATCGGGTTTGCATTCACCCCTCCACTTT CAISESGLHSPLHF NA TRBJ1-6 TRBV10-3 NA
TGTGCCAGTAGTATCGGACTAGCCAATGAGCAGTTCTTC CASSIGLANEQFF TRBD2 TRBJ2-1 TRBV19 NA
TGTGCCAGCTGCGGGGGGCCCTGGAATGAGCAGTTCTTC CASCGGPWNEQFF TRBD2 TRBJ2-1 TRBV6-5 NA
TGTGCCAGCAGACCTACGGGGGGGAACTCCTACGAGCAGTACTTC CASRPTGGNSYEQYF TRBD2 TRBJ2-7 TRBV5-6 few
TGCGCCAGCAGCTCCGGGACATTATTGGATACGCAGTATTTT CASSSGTLLDTQYF NA TRBJ2-3 TRBV5-1 NA
TGTGCCAGCAGCCAGGGGGGGGGCTACACCTTC CASSQGGGYTF NA TRBJ1-2 TRBV4-2 NA
TGCGCCAGCAGCCAGGTGACAGTGACGTTGGCAGATACGCAGTATTTT CASSQVTVTLADTQYF NA TRBJ2-3 TRBV4-1 once
TGTGCCAGCAGTGCCGGGACAGGGTCCCACGAGCAGTACTTC CASSAGTGSHEQYF TRBD1 TRBJ2-7 TRBV25-1 NA
TGTGCCAGCAGTGAATGGCCTAGCGGGGGGAATGAGCAGTTCTTC CASSEWPSGGNEQFF TRBD2 TRBJ2-1 TRBV2 NA
TGCGCCAGCAGCCGCGATTCGGACTGGCCTTCTGGGGCCAACGTCCTGACTTTC CASSRDSDWPSGANVLTF NA TRBJ2-6 TRBV4-1 NA
TGTGCCAGCAGTGTCTGGGGGGTCCTCACAGATACGCAGTATTTT CASSVWGVLTDTQYF NA TRBJ2-3 TRBV6-1 NA
TGTGCCACCAGCAGAGATATCGTGGCAGGGGCTAACTATGGCTACACCTTC CATSRDIVAGANYGYTF NA TRBJ1-2 TRBV15 few
TGTGCCAGCAGGTCGACAGGTTTCACCTATAATTCACCCCTCCACTTT CASRSTGFTYNSPLHF NA TRBJ1-6 TRBV28 NA
TGTGCCAGCAGCCCGATCAGGGGGCGAAGCTATGAGCAGTTCTTC CASSPIRGRSYEQFF TRBD1 TRBJ2-1 TRBV11-2 few
TGTGCCAGCAGTGAAGGAGGCGCGGACAGGGTTCAAGAGACCCAGTACTTC CASSEGGADRVQETQYF TRBD1 TRBJ2-5 TRBV25-1 NA
TGCAGCGTCGCCGGGACAGGGTCCTACGAGCAGTACTTC CSVAGTGSYEQYF TRBD1 TRBJ2-7 TRBV29-1 NA
TGTGCCAGCACCTGGACAGGGGGTAATGAAAAACTGTTTTTT CASTWTGGNEKLFF TRBD1 TRBJ1-4 TRBV7-9 NA
TGTGCCAGCAGCTTAGGGGGGGGAAGGGGAGAGACCCAGTACTTC CASSLGGGRGETQYF TRBD2 TRBJ2-5 TRBV11-2 few
TGTGCCAGCAGCGGGACAGGGGGTAACACTGAAGCTTTCTTT CASSGTGGNTEAFF TRBD1 TRBJ1-1 TRBV6-5 once
TGTGCCAGCCAGAGGGCGGGGGATAGTGGAAACACCATATATTTT CASQRAGDSGNTIYF NA TRBJ1-3 TRBV25-1 NA
TGTGCCAGTAGTCTCCTTACAGGGTTCACTGAAGCTTTCTTT CASSLLTGFTEAFF NA TRBJ1-1 TRBV19 NA
TGTGCCAGTTTGGGGCCCTCCTACGAGCAGTACTTC CASLGPSYEQYF NA TRBJ2-7 TRBV19 NA
TGTGCCAGCAGCCGCGGGACCCCCTACGAGCAGTACTTC CASSRGTPYEQYF NA TRBJ2-7 TRBV7-6 NA
TGCGCCAGCAGCCGCCCCGGGACAGGGGCTTTCTTT CASSRPGTGAFF TRBD1 TRBJ1-1 TRBV4-1 NA
TGCGCCAGCAGCCACGAGGGACAGGGCTATGGCTACACCTTC CASSHEGQGYGYTF TRBD1 TRBJ1-2 TRBV4-1 NA
TGTGCCAGCAGCCTAGGACTCCTGAACACTGAAGCTTTCTTT CASSLGLLNTEAFF NA TRBJ1-1 TRBV13 few
TGTGCCAGCAGCCTACCCGGGGGGCCCACAGATACGCAGTATTTT CASSLPGGPTDTQYF NA TRBJ2-3 TRBV13 NA
TGTGCCAGCAGCTTAGGGTATGGACAGGACACAGATACGCAGTATTTT CASSLGYGQDTDTQYF TRBD1 TRBJ2-3 TRBV7-6 NA
TGTGCCAGCAGCCGGAGGAGGGGGGGAACCGCCTACGAGCAGTACTTC CASSRRRGGTAYEQYF NA TRBJ2-7 TRBV6-6 few
TGTGCCAGCAGCTCCGCTAGCGAGTCTAGCACAGATACGCAGTATTTT CASSSASESSTDTQYF NA TRBJ2-3 TRBV13 NA
TGTGCCAGCAGCTTAGACAGCTCTGGGGCCAACGTCCTGACTTTC CASSLDSSGANVLTF NA TRBJ2-6 TRBV7-9 few
TGTGCCACCAGCAGGTTTGTCCTTAGGGGGATCGTCTATAATTCACCCCTCCACTTT CATSRFVLRGIVYNSPLHF NA TRBJ1-6 TRBV15 NA
TGTGCCAGCAGCTTGGAAACGCTAGGGACCCAGTACTTC CASSLETLGTQYF NA TRBJ2-5 TRBV7-2 NA
TGTGCCAGCAGCCCCTCGGGGGGGGCCTCTCGGGAGCAGTACTTC CASSPSGGASREQYF TRBD2 TRBJ2-7 TRBV5-5 NA
TGTGCCAGCAGATCGACAGTGATCACAGATACGCAGTATTTT CASRSTVITDTQYF NA TRBJ2-3 TRBV7-8 once
TGTGCCAGCAGCCAGTCCGGACAGAACTATGGCTACACCTTC CASSQSGQNYGYTF NA TRBJ1-2 TRBV7-9 NA
TGCGCCAGCAGCTTTTTTGGGGCAGGGGGGGCCAACGTCCTGACTTTC CASSFFGAGGANVLTF NA TRBJ2-6 TRBV5-1 NA